This TCR beta chain was documented in a study of cytomegalovirus exposure and HLA in healthy donors. Study information: It was reported in a later analysis that the 90 to 150 validation repertoires used the same platform as the roughly 700 first-cohort repertoires.

Overall study results and limits: The study labeled fewer than 200 TCR beta chains cytomegalovirus-associated.

Some clones are missing from TCRdb's copy, which holds only in-frame ones; the method was immunoSEQ multiplex PCR. This sample has 100,000 to 120,000 clones, with roughly nine tenths found just once. Trimming removed 5 bases from V and 5 bases from J, with 13 bases in between. Germline CDR1 is MNHEY and CDR2 is SMNVEV (reference sequence). The CDR3 runs 14 residues. Points on this clone: Its target is unknown.

Sequencing was performed on PBMCs. The chain employs TRBV27 and TRBJ1-5, with a possible D match to TRBD1 (5 bases). This TCR was recovered from a woman younger than 30 in good health and CMV-seronegative. The CDR3 nucleotides read TGTGCCAGCAGTCCTTTAGCGGGGGATCAGCCCCAGCATTTT. It codes for CASSPLAGDQPQHF.